Listed below are T cell receptor beta chains from one sample, sequenced in a study of neurological immune-mediated disorders. Each CDR3 protein gets one entry after TCRdb re-called the 5' RACE reads with MiXCR. The sample consists of tens of thousands of distinct CDR3 sequences, over 4.5% of them appearing once. The specimen sequenced was PBMCs. All receptors derive from a woman aged 55 to 70 with multiple sclerosis. Both conserved end residues are part of each CDR3. The D gene is left open where the match is weak. Size values are once, few and many counts, or a class for expanded clones, and some rows have none.

D gene	V gene	J gene	clone size	CDR3 DNA	CDR3 protein
-	TRBV5-8	TRBJ1-2	-	TGTGCCAGCAGCTCAACAGGGAGGATGAACTATGGCTACACCTTC	CASSSTGRMNYGYTF
-	TRBV12-3/TRBV12-4	TRBJ2-1	many	TGTGCCAGCAGTTCCACGGGGGTGGGCAATGAGCAGTTCTTC	CASSSTGVGNEQFF
-	TRBV29-1	TRBJ2-6	many	TGCAGCGTTGTAACGGGACTCTTGCGTGGGGCCAACGTCCTGACTTTC	CSVVTGLLRGANVLTF
TRBD1	TRBV7-8	TRBJ2-1	few	TGTGCCAGCAGCTTAGTCGGCAGGGGGCACTCCCAAACGTACAATGAGCAGTTCTTC	CASSLVGRGHSQTYNEQFF
-	TRBV27	TRBJ2-2	many	TGTGCCAGCAGTTTTTATGCAGGGGACACCGGGGAGCTGTTTTTT	CASSFYAGDTGELFF
-	TRBV27	TRBJ2-1	many	TGTGCCAGCAGACCGGGACGGATCATCAATGAGCAGTTCTTC	CASRPGRIINEQFF
-	TRBV5-1	TRBJ1-1	many	TGCGCCAGCAGCCTAAGGGGCGAAGCTTTCTTT	CASSLRGEAFF
TRBD1	TRBV25-1	TRBJ1-1	many	TGTGCCAGCAGTGAGAGGGACAGACCCCCGAGCACTGAAGCTTTCTTT	CASSERDRPPSTEAFF
-	TRBV27	TRBJ1-5	many	TGTGCCAGCAGGATGGCAGGGGCTAGCAATCAGCCCCAGCATTTT	CASRMAGASNQPQHF
TRBD1	TRBV7-2	TRBJ1-1	many	TGTGCCAGCAGCCCCGGGACAGGGATCCCCACTGAAGCTTTCTTT	CASSPGTGIPTEAFF
-	TRBV20-1	TRBJ1-1	many	TGCAGTGCTAGAGATGTAGGGGGACTGAACACTGAAGCTTTCTTT	CSARDVGGLNTEAFF
-	TRBV29-1	TRBJ2-7	many	TGCAGCGTTCCTGGGATTAGCTCCTACGAGCAGTACTTC	CSVPGISSYEQYF